This passage covers 32 T cell receptor beta chains from one sample sequenced in a study of breast tumors, draining lymph nodes, adjacent tissues. Breast cancer patients provided tissue from their axillary draining lymph nodes. TCRdb re-called the multiplex PCR reads through MiXCR, storing one row per CDR3 protein. The sample holds about 120,000 distinct CDR3 sequences, approximately 20% seen once. Sequenced sample: axillary lymph node tissue. The receptors here all came from a female donor with breast cancer. Some clones in this sample may be carry-over from other donors' samples.

A remark on this clonotype: A much larger clone lies a single base off, so this may be a read error. V gene TRBV5-1 combines with J gene TRBJ2-5; a weak D match, TRBD1 (6 bases). This CDR3 region has 16 residues. V lost 6 bases and J lost 5, with 23 bases in between. Germline lookup yields CDR1 SGHRS and CDR2 YFSETQ. The CDR3 DNA follows: TGCGCCAGCACCGTTCAACAGGGCTGGGGCCGGGAGACCCAGTACTTC. Residues: CASTVQQGWGRETQYF.

There are many counts of this clonotype. The CDR3 DNA is TGTGCCAGTAGTATCGGCCAGATTAATTCACCCCTCCACTTT. Translation: CASSIGQINSPLHF. The V call is TRBV19, the J call TRBJ1-6; D not certain. Trimming removed 3 bases from V and 6 bases from J, with 9 bases in between. Germline V CDR1 and CDR2: LNHDA, SQIVND (reference sequence). The CDR3 has 14 residues.

This clonotype appeared many times. The chain joins TRBV29-1 to TRBJ1-2, with D possibly TRBD1 on 5 matching bases. The CDR3 length is 12 residues. The germline V gene has CDR1 SQVTM and CDR2 ANQGSEA. With 2 bases removed from V and 7 bases from J, the gap between germline ends came to 11 bases. The CDR3, as DNA: TGCAGCGTTGAAACCCAGGGCCGTGGCTACACCTTC. It encodes CSVETQGRGYTF.

This clonotype was seen repeatedly, ten times or more. The V gene is TRBV4-2, the J gene TRBJ2-3; 9 bases match TRBD2. J lost 2 bases, V lost 0 bases, and 6 bases had no gene match. CDR3 length: 17 residues. The V gene's germline CDR1 is LGHNA and CDR2 YNFKEQ. The CDR3 sequence: CASSQDLASGDTDTQYF. CDR3 coding DNA: TGTGCCAGCAGCCAAGATTTAGCTAGCGGGGACACAGATACGCAGTATTTT.

This clonotype was counted a few times. V and J are TRBV30 and TRBJ2-4, with D hard to call. CDR1 is GTSNPN, CDR2 SVGIG, per germline (reference sequence). The CDR3 is 11 amino acids. V shed 1 base and J shed 7 bases, with 5 bases lying between them. CDR3 loop: CAWSGSNIQYF. The CDR3 DNA is TGTGCCTGGAGTGGTAGTAACATTCAGTACTTC.

Ten or more counts support this clonotype. The gene calls are TRBV20-1 and TRBJ2-1, with D perhaps TRBD2 (6 bases). V was trimmed by 0 bases and J by 0 bases, leaving 15 bases between them. Germline V lookup: CDR1 DFQATT, CDR2 SNEGSKA (reference sequence). The CDR3 has 17 residues. The CDR3 here is CSARDFSGRSSYNEQFF. CDR3 DNA: TGCAGTGCTAGAGATTTTAGCGGCCGGAGCTCCTACAATGAGCAGTTCTTC.

This clonotype was detected many times. J is TRBJ2-2 and V is TRBV5-1; D is tentatively TRBD1 or TRBD2 (5 bases each). CDR1 is SGHRS, CDR2 YFSETQ, per germline. The CDR3 extends over 15 amino acids. Trimming cost V 4 bases and J 7 bases, with 17 bases left between them. The CDR3 loop is CASSPGDGRGGELFF. CDR3 in DNA: TGCGCCAGCAGCCCCGGGGACGGACGGGGCGGGGAGCTGTTTTTT.

Points on this clonotype: One end of the junction fails to match germline, which may point to a read error. The chain has TRBV7-9 and TRBJ2-3; D possibly corresponds to TRBD1 (6 bases). CDR1 SEHNR and CDR2 FQNEAQ come from the germline V gene (reference sequence). CDR3 size: 13 residues. The CDR3 bases are TGTACCAGTAATCGACAGGTTGAGGATACGCAGTATTTT. This codes for CTSNRQVEDTQYF.

On this clonotype: A much larger clone is a single base away; this may be a read error. V gene TRBV6-1 combines with J gene TRBJ1-2, with no clear D. Germline CDR1 and CDR2: MNHNS and SASEGT. The length of the CDR3 is 14 residues. Written as DNA, the CDR3 is TGTGCCAGCAGTGAAGCTCTGGGAAACTATGGCCACACCTTC. Translated, it gives CASSEALGNYGHTF.

This clonotype was counted many times. The genes are TRBV28 and TRBJ1-2; D is unresolved. The CDR3 spans 14 residues. V was shortened by 4 bases and J by 1 base, with 10 bases between the two germline ends. Germline-derived CDR1 and CDR2 are MDHEN and SYDVKM. CDR3 protein: CASSSQTLNYGYTF. CDR3 DNA sequence: TGTGCCAGCAGTTCACAGACACTTAACTATGGCTACACCTTC.

This clonotype was detected only a few times. The genes are TRBV3-1 and TRBJ2-6; TRBD1 aligns across 11 bases. The germline gives CDR1 LGHDT, CDR2 YNNKEL (reference sequence). V was clipped by 1 base and J by 4 bases; unmatched bases: 3. The CDR3 has 17 amino acids. Written as DNA, the CDR3 is TGTGCCAGCAGCCAAGTGGACAGGGGGCCCGGGGCCAACGTCCTGACTTTC. As protein: CASSQVDRGPGANVLTF.

About this clonotype: A read error may explain this, as a much larger clone is one base away. The V gene is TRBV20-1, the J gene TRBJ1-5; 7 bases line up with TRBD1. Germline V gene lookup returns CDR1 DFQATT and CDR2 SNEGSKA (reference sequence). There are 15 residues in the CDR3. DNA for the CDR3: TGCAGTGCCACCACCACAGGGGATAGCAGTCAGCCCCAGCATTTT. Its protein is CSATTTGDSSQPQHF.

This clonotype has at least ten counts. V usage is TRBV10-1 and J usage is TRBJ1-6; tentatively, D is TRBD1 (5 bases). Germline V gene data show CDR1 as WNHNN and CDR2 as SYGVQD (reference sequence). Trimming removed 3 bases from V and 0 bases from J, with 12 bases in between. CDR3 length: 17 amino acids. CDR3 nucleotides: TGCGCCAGCAGTGATTTGGGGGGGAGCTCCTATAATTCACCCCTCCACTTT. Amino acids: CASSDLGGSSYNSPLHF.

V is TRBV6-5 and J is TRBJ2-5; 8 bases are a match to TRBD2. The CDR3 has 17 residues. Germline V gene data show CDR1 as MNHEY and CDR2 as SVGAGI. The V gene end was trimmed by 5 bases and the J gene end by 5 bases; junction bases not matched to a gene: 16. CDR3 protein: CASSPRGTGGRWETQYF. For the CDR3, the DNA is TGTGCCAGCAGTCCCCGTGGGACTGGCGGGAGGTGGGAGACCCAGTACTTC.

The chain joins TRBV7-9 to TRBJ1-1, with D possibly matching TRBD1 (6 bases). V was trimmed by 1 base and J by 7 bases, leaving 19 bases between them. Germline loops: CDR1 SEHNR, CDR2 FQNEAQ (reference sequence). The CDR3 length is 16 residues. CDR3 DNA sequence: TGTGCCAGCAGCTTAGATAGGGGGGGTCGGGGGGTTGAAGCTTTCTTT. The encoded protein is CASSLDRGGRGVEAFF.

This clonotype was counted ten times or more. The chain employs TRBV19 and TRBJ2-7; 9 positions agree with TRBD2. The CDR3 runs 16 residues. The germline CDR1 and CDR2 sequences are LNHDA and SQIVND (reference sequence). The ends lost 5 bases at V and 3 bases at J; junction bases unmatched: 11. CDR3 nucleotide sequence: TGTGCCAGTAGTGAGGGCTTAGCGGGAGACCTCTACGAGCAGTACTTC. Protein product: CASSEGLAGDLYEQYF. The full variable domain, with the rest looked up from reference TRBV19 and TRBJ2-7, is DGGITQSPKYLFRKEGQNVTLSCEQNLNHDAMYWYRQDPGQGLRLIYYSQIVNDFQKGDIAEGYSVSREKKESFPLTVTSAQKNPTAFYLCASSEGLAGDLYEQYFGPGTRLTVT.

This clonotype was counted ten times or more. The gene calls are TRBV20-1 and TRBJ2-4, with 12 positions matching TRBD1. Germline CDR1 reads DFQATT; CDR2 reads SNEGSKA (reference sequence). This CDR3 spans 18 amino acids. J lost 5 bases, V lost 0 bases, and 11 bases had no gene match. The chain's CDR3 is CSARDRGTGGLGENIQYF. The DNA of the CDR3 is TGCAGTGCTAGAGATCGGGGGACAGGGGGCCTCGGGGAAAACATTCAGTACTTC.

This clonotype was seen a handful of times. V gene TRBV25-1 combines with J gene TRBJ2-5, with unresolved D. V lost 0 bases to trimming and J lost 1 base, with 6 bases between them. This CDR3 region has 14 residues. The germline V gene encodes CDR1 MGHDK and CDR2 SYGVNS. CDR3: CASSEYTIQETQYF. The CDR3 region has the DNA TGTGCCAGCAGTGAATATACCATCCAAGAGACCCAGTACTTC.

This clonotype was counted many times. The CDR3 DNA follows: TGTGCCAGCAGTAGAAGGGGGCGGGACTATGGCTACACCTTC. Translated, it gives CASSRRGRDYGYTF. The genes are TRBV27 and TRBJ1-2, with 7 bases that match TRBD1. The ends lost 5 bases at V and 3 bases at J; junction bases unmatched: 6. The germline gives CDR1 MNHEY, CDR2 SMNVEV (reference sequence). The CDR3 runs 14 residues.

This clonotype has just a few counts. V is TRBV5-6 and J is TRBJ2-5; D is unclear. Trimming removed 2 bases at V and 3 bases at J, with 17 bases between. The CDR3 spans 16 residues. Germline CDR1 and CDR2: SGHDT and YYEEEE. The CDR3 region has the DNA TGTGCCAGCAGCTTCTCTTATCTCGTTATAGAAGAGACCCAGTACTTC. This encodes CASSFSYLVIEETQYF.

This clonotype showed up many times. The chain has TRBV5-6 and TRBJ2-3; maybe TRBD1 (6 bases). CDR1 and CDR2 from the germline V gene are SGHDT and YYEEEE. The V end lost 0 bases, the J end lost 1 base, and 12 bases lay between the germline ends. CDR3 length equals 16 residues. This CDR3 is CASSLEGEIGTDTQYF. The CDR3 nucleotides read TGTGCCAGCAGCTTGGAGGGGGAAATTGGCACAGATACGCAGTATTTT.

This clonotype came up many times. The chain is built from TRBV20-1 and TRBJ1-2, with TRBD1 matching over 7 bases. J lost 4 bases, V lost 3 bases, and 8 bases had no gene match. This CDR3 contains 14 residues. CDR1 DFQATT and CDR2 SNEGSKA come from the germline V gene (reference sequence). The CDR3 spells CSASAGTEAYGYTF. For the CDR3, the DNA is TGCAGTGCTAGTGCAGGGACAGAAGCCTATGGCTACACCTTC.

Ten or more counts support this clonotype. The chain carries TRBV20-1 and TRBJ2-1; D unresolved. V lost 1 base to trimming and J lost 10 bases, with 11 bases between them. The CDR3 contains 12 residues. Germline V gives CDR1 DFQATT, CDR2 SNEGSKA (reference sequence). In nucleotides, the CDR3 is TGCAGTGCTAGAGGGGATTCAACGGAGCAGTTCTTC. This encodes CSARGDSTEQFF.

Points on this clonotype: At one boundary the junction diverges from the germline segment, which might be a read error. The chain links TRBV11-2 to TRBJ2-3; TRBD1 matches 8 bases. There are 16 residues in the CDR3. From germline, CDR1 is SGHAT and CDR2 FQNNGV. CDR3 bases: TGTGCCAGCAGCTCCCCCCGACAGGGGAGTAAAGATACGCGGTATTTT. Its protein product is CASSSPRQGSKDTRYF.

This chain joins TRBV18 and TRBJ2-1, with D uncertain. Germline assignment: CDR1 KGHSH and CDR2 LQKENI. Trimming took off 1 base at V and 8 bases at J, with 15 bases between the two ends. This CDR3 spans 15 amino acids. The CDR3: CASSPLKLLFDEQFF. CDR3 DNA sequence: TGTGCCAGCTCACCACTCAAATTACTTTTCGATGAGCAGTTCTTC.

The chain has TRBV24-1 and TRBJ2-5; 10 bases fit TRBD1. V shed 12 bases, J shed 2 bases, and the junction held 8 bases outside the gene matches. The CDR3 consists of 14 residues. In germline, CDR1 is KGHDR, CDR2 SFDVKD. The CDR3 region is CAGRDRGPQETQYF. CDR3 DNA sequence: TGTGCCGGCCGGGACAGGGGACCTCAAGAGACCCAGTACTTC.

This clonotype was counted many times. J is TRBJ1-5 and V is TRBV12-3 or TRBV12-4, with 8 bases fitting TRBD1. The CDR3 totals 16 residues. J lost 3 bases, V lost 4 bases, and 8 bases had no gene match. The CDR3 DNA is TGTGCCAGCAGTTGGGGCGGGACAGGAAACAATCAGCCCCAGCATTTT. It encodes CASSWGGTGNNQPQHF.

About this clonotype: One end of the junction is discordant with germline, which a read error may explain. V is TRBV7-9 and J is TRBJ2-5; TRBD2 matches 7 bases. Germline V CDR1 and CDR2: SEHNR, FQNEAQ (reference sequence). This CDR3 region has 14 residues. Here the CDR3 DNA reads TGTGCCAACAGCCCCCCGGGAGGTGTAGAGACCCAGTACTTC. Amino acid sequence: CANSPPGGVETQYF.

This clonotype was found many times. The gene calls are TRBV4-1 and TRBJ2-7; 10 bases agree with TRBD1. The trim removed 3 bases at V and 4 bases at J, leaving 9 bases unmatched. The germline CDR1 and CDR2 sequences are MGHRA and YSYEKL. The CDR3 length is 16 residues. The CDR3 sequence is CASSQIRDRGFYEQYF. The CDR3 bases are TGCGCCAGCAGCCAGATCCGGGACAGGGGATTTTACGAGCAGTACTTC.

The J gene is TRBJ2-3, the V gene TRBV28; 12 nucleotides line up with TRBD2. CDR1 and CDR2 (germline): MDHEN, SYDVKM. The J segment lost 2 bases and the V segment lost 3 bases, leaving 6 bases of the junction unmatched. The CDR3 contains 17 residues. Here the CDR3 DNA reads TGTGCCAGCAGTTTCTGGACTAGCGGGACACACACAGATACGCAGTATTTT. This gives the protein CASSFWTSGTHTDTQYF.

This clonotype was observed many times. Written as DNA, the CDR3 is TGTGCCAGCAGTGCGGGGACTTACAATGAGCAGTTCTTC. Residues: CASSAGTYNEQFF. The chain employs TRBV6-4 and TRBJ2-1, with D perhaps matching TRBD2 (6 bases). The germline V gene has CDR1 MRHNA and CDR2 SNTAGT. The CDR3 runs to 13 residues. With 4 bases removed from V and 4 bases from J, the gap between germline ends came to 8 bases.

In this sample, this clonotype turned up many times. The chain is built from TRBV5-1 and TRBJ2-7; perhaps TRBD1 as D (6 bases). CDR1 SGHRS and CDR2 YFSETQ come from the germline V gene. Trimming cost V 4 bases and J 6 bases, with 11 bases left between them. The CDR3 has 12 amino acids. The CDR3 DNA is TGCGCCAGCAGCCCACAGGGTTCCGAGCAGTACTTC. Its translation is CASSPQGSEQYF.